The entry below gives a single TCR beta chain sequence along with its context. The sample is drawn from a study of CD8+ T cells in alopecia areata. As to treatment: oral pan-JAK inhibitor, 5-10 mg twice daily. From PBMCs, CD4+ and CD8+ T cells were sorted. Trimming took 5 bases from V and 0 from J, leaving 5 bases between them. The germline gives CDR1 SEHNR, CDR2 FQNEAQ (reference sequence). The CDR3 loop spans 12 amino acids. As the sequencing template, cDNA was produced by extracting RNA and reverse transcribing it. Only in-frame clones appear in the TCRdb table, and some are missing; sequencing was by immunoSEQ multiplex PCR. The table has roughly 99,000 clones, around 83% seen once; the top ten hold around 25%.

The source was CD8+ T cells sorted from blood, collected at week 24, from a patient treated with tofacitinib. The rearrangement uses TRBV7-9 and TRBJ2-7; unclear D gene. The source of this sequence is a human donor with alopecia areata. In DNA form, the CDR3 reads TGTGCCAGCAGCGGCAGCTCCTACGAGCAGTACTTC. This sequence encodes CASSGSSYEQYF.